These 10 T cell receptor beta chains came from one sample sequenced in a study of CD8+ T cells in alopecia areata. Reverse transcription of extracted RNA yielded cDNA, which provided the sequencing template. Produced via immunoSEQ multiplex PCR; TCRdb's table is partial and in-frame only. Of some 180,000 clones in the sample, 63% were seen once. Material: CD4+ T cells sorted from blood, obtained at week 0. These receptors were collected from a human donor with alopecia areata.

The rearrangement uses TRBV4-1 and TRBJ2-1; D not resolved. The ends were cut back, 0 bases at V and 8 bases at J, with 2 bases in the middle. Germline V gives CDR1 MGHRA, CDR2 YSYEKL. This CDR3 region has 11 residues. The CDR3 DNA sequence: TGCGCCAGCAGCCAAGATGATGAGCAGTTCTTC. It encodes CASSQDDEQFF.

The chain uses TRBV9 and TRBJ2-7, with D perhaps matching TRBD2 (5 bases). The germline V gene has CDR1 SGDLS and CDR2 YYNGEE. Trimming took 0 bases from V and 0 from J, leaving 10 bases between them. The length of the CDR3 is 15 residues. This CDR3 is CASSVGGESSYEQYF. The CDR3 DNA is TGTGCCAGCAGCGTAGGTGGGGAGAGCTCCTACGAGCAGTACTTC.

The rearrangement links TRBV30 to TRBJ2-5, with 12 bases identical to TRBD1. Germline V gives CDR1 GTSNPN, CDR2 SVGIG (reference sequence). This CDR3 is built from 15 residues. V shed 7 bases, J shed 9 bases, and the junction held 15 bases outside the gene matches. CDR3 sequence reads: CAFDAGQGALEAQYF. DNA of the CDR3: TGTGCCTTCGATGCGGGACAGGGGGCTTTGGAGGCCCAGTACTTC.

The V gene is TRBV2, the J gene TRBJ2-3; maybe TRBD1 (6 bases). CDR3 length: 15 residues. The germline V gene encodes CDR1 SNHLY and CDR2 FYNNEI. Trimming left V 6 bases short and J 6 bases short, with 19 bases between. CDR3 sequence: CASSHRVPGLDTQYF. As DNA, the CDR3 is TGTGCCAGCAGCCACAGGGTCCCCGGACTGGATACGCAGTATTTT.

This clone was found a few times. The chain joins TRBV9 to TRBJ2-6; D is ambiguous. Trimming pared 0 bases from V and 0 bases from J, leaving 4 bases between. The CDR3 loop spans 15 amino acids. Per the germline V gene, CDR1 is SGDLS and CDR2 is YYNGEE. CDR3 sequence reads: CASSVGPSGANVLTF. Here the CDR3 DNA reads TGTGCCAGCAGCGTAGGGCCCTCTGGGGCCAACGTCCTGACTTTC.

The rearrangement joins TRBV15 to TRBJ2-2; D is perhaps TRBD1 or TRBD2 (5 bases each). V was clipped by 7 bases and J by 5 bases, with 8 bases between them. CDR3 length equals 12 residues. In germline, CDR1 is LNHNV, CDR2 YYDKDF (reference sequence). CDR3 in DNA: TGTGCCACCACGAGGGGAACCGGGGAGCTGTTTTTT. It translates to CATTRGTGELFF.

This sequence joins TRBV5-6 and TRBJ1-2; 7 bases align to TRBD1. Germline V gene data show CDR1 as SGHDT and CDR2 as YYEEEE. The J segment lost 8 bases and the V segment lost 5 bases, leaving 3 bases of the junction unmatched. The length of the CDR3 is 11 residues. CDR3 sequence reads: CASSNRGGYTF. CDR3 nucleotides: TGTGCCAGCAGTAACAGGGGCGGCTACACCTTC. The full variable domain, in which reference TRBV5-6 and TRBJ1-2 provide the parts outside the CDR3, is DAGVTQSPTHLIKTRGQQVTLRCSPKSGHDTVSWYQQALGQGPQFIFQYYEEEERQRGNFPDRFSGHQFPNYSSELNVNALLLGDSALYLCASSNRGGYTFGSGTRLTVV.

Remarks on this clone: This sample includes further DNA sequences coding for the same CDR3. In DNA form, the CDR3 reads TGCAGCGTAGGTGGCTACACCTTC. This sequence encodes CSVGGYTF. J is TRBJ1-2 and V is TRBV29-1; D remains ambiguous. V shed 6 bases and J shed 7 bases, with 3 bases lying between them. The CDR3 covers 8 residues. Germline values: CDR1 SQVTM, CDR2 ANQGSEA. The whole variable domain, filled in from reference TRBV29-1 and TRBJ1-2, reads SAVISQKPSRDICQRGTSLTIQCQVDSQVTMMFWYRQQPGQSLTLIATANQGSEATYESGFVIDKFPISRPNLTFSTLTVSNMSPEDSSIYLCSVGGYTFGSGTRLTVV.

V is TRBV7-9 and J is TRBJ2-6, with D perhaps assigned TRBD1 or TRBD2 (5 bases each). The V end lost 3 bases, the J end lost 1 base, and 7 bases lay between the germline ends. Germline CDR1 SEHNR, CDR2 FQNEAQ (reference sequence). The CDR3 length is 15 residues. The CDR3 protein is CASSFWGSGANVLTF. CDR3 in DNA: TGTGCCAGCAGCTTCTGGGGGTCTGGGGCCAACGTCCTGACTTTC. Full variable domain (remainder filled in from reference TRBV7-9 and TRBJ2-6): DTGVSQNPRHKITKRGQNVTFRCDPISEHNRLYWYRQTLGQGPEFLTYFQNEAQLEKSRLLSDRFSAERPKGSFSTLEIQRTEQGDSAMYLCASSFWGSGANVLTFGAGSRLTVL.

V and J are TRBV29-1 and TRBJ2-1; D may be TRBD1 (6 bases). The germline CDR1 and CDR2 sequences are SQVTM and ANQGSEA. Trimming shortened V by 6 bases and J by 7 bases, and 19 bases separated the two germline ends. This CDR3 is built from 14 residues. For the CDR3, the DNA is TGCAGCGTCACAACATCCTACAGGGATAATGAGCAGTTCTTC. Protein: CSVTTSYRDNEQFF.